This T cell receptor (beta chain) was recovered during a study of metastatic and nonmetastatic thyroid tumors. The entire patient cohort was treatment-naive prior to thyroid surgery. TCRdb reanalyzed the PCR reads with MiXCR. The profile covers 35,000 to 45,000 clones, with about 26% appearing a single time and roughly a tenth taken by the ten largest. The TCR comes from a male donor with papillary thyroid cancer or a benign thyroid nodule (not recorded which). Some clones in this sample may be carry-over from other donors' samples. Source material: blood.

CDR3 in amino acids: CASSLSPAGSVTEAFF. Here the CDR3 DNA reads TGTGCCAGCAGTCTCTCCCCCGCCGGGAGCGTCACTGAAGCTTTCTTT. The rearrangement links TRBV27 to TRBJ1-1; D gene unclear. CDR3 length: 16 residues. Germline CDR1 reads MNHEY; CDR2 reads SMNVEV (reference sequence). Trimming stripped 5 bases from V and 4 bases from J, with 20 bases between.